The sequence of this T cell receptor beta chain was determined in a study of T cell repertoires in cytomegalovirus infection. Study background: Public TCR beta signature analysis indicated the presence of both CMV infection and matching HLA type. Study outcomes and limitations: Dominating the ex vivo response were TCR beta clonotypes that were CMV-specific and HLA-C-restricted. Carriers of CMV and the relevant HLA type were discriminated by public TCR beta frequency.

This clonotype has more than one count but fewer than ten. The target antigen is unknown. TCRdb reanalysed the reads using MiXCR and keeps one entry per CDR3 protein. This sample has more than 400,000 distinct CDR3 sequences, with 26% found just once. This clonotype was obtained from a human donor in good health (CMV status not recorded). Some clones in this sample may be carry-over from other donors' samples. Sequences were obtained from PBMCs.

CDR3: CASSFREIPGQNNSPLHF. The CDR3 coding sequence is TGTGCCAGCAGTTTCCGTGAGATCCCCGGGCAGAATAATTCACCCCTCCACTTT. The rearrangement uses TRBV27 and TRBJ1-6; D not certain. The CDR3 is 18 amino acids. Germline lookup yields CDR1 MNHEY and CDR2 SMNVEV (reference sequence). V lost 3 bases and J lost 5, with 20 bases in between.